These 24 T cell receptor beta chains were sequenced from one sample in a study of blood T cell repertoires in COVID-19. Produced via immunoSEQ multiplex PCR; TCRdb's table is partial and in-frame only. The data contain approximately 200,000 clones, roughly 80% of them seen just once; the ten biggest clones take up about 1.3%. Sequencing was done on a sample of PBMCs or T cells enriched from blood (not recorded which). All receptors come from a middle-aged woman with acute COVID-19.

This clone was seen just once. V usage is TRBV5-1 and J usage is TRBJ2-3, with TRBD2 matching 11 bases. V dropped 4 bases and J dropped 4; count of bases not matched to a gene: 5. From germline, CDR1 is SGHRS and CDR2 YFSETQ. The CDR3 spans 15 residues. The CDR3 DNA follows: TGCGCCAGCAGCATACTAGCGGGAGTGGCAGATACGCAGTATTTT. As protein: CASSILAGVADTQYF.

V usage is TRBV19 and J usage is TRBJ1-3; D is undetermined. The CDR3 runs to 16 residues. Germline V gene sequence: CDR1 LNHDA, CDR2 SQIVND (reference sequence). Trimming removed 0 bases at V and 0 bases at J, with 9 bases between. DNA of the CDR3: TGTGCCAGTAGTATAGATTCGGGAAACTCTGGAAACACCATATATTTT. Amino acid sequence: CASSIDSGNSGNTIYF.

The J gene is TRBJ2-1, the V gene TRBV3-1 (or the pseudogene TRBV3-2), with 9 bases aligning to TRBD1. The CDR3 covers 15 residues. Germline loops: CDR1 LGHDT, CDR2 YNNKEL (reference sequence). The V and J ends lost 6 bases and 5 bases, in that order; junction bases with no gene match: 8. CDR3 coding DNA: TGTGCCAGCAGAAAACAGGGGGCGTTGGACAATGAGCAGTTCTTC. Translating gives CASRKQGALDNEQFF.

The J gene is TRBJ2-3, the V gene TRBV6-2 or TRBV6-3; possibly TRBD1 for D (5 bases). V was shortened by 0 bases and J by 7 bases, with 17 bases between the two germline ends. CDR1 and CDR2 (germline): MNHEY, SVGEGT. This CDR3 spans 16 amino acids. The CDR3, as DNA: TGTGCCAGCAGTTACTCGGCAGGGATGACCCATCATACGCAGTATTTT. Amino acid sequence: CASSYSAGMTHHTQYF.

The chain employs TRBV15 and TRBJ2-5; D might be TRBD2 (6 bases). The CDR3 runs 14 residues. Trimming took off 0 bases at V and 4 bases at J, with 9 bases between the two ends. Germline CDR1 reads LNHNV; CDR2 reads YYDKDF (reference sequence). The CDR3 loop is CATSRDQGGETQYF. CDR3 nucleotide sequence: TGTGCCACCAGCAGAGATCAGGGAGGAGAGACCCAGTACTTC.

The chain links TRBV18 to TRBJ2-2; the match to TRBD1 covers 8 bases. The CDR3 covers 17 residues. The germline CDR1 and CDR2 sequences are KGHSH and LQKENI. The V segment lost 3 bases and the J segment 6 bases; nucleotides outside the gene matches: 12. Written as DNA, the CDR3 is TGTGCCAGCTCACCTGGACAGGGAAATTGGCGCGCCGGGGAGCTGTTTTTT. This sequence encodes CASSPGQGNWRAGELFF.

This CDR3 is CASSKQGWRCEQYF. The CDR3 nucleotides are TGTGCCAGCAGCAAACAGGGGTGGAGGTGCGAGCAGTACTTC. V gene TRBV21-1 combines with J gene TRBJ2-7; TRBD1, as called in the table, went unchecked against the DNA. TRBV21-1 is an annotated pseudogene. The CDR3 runs 14 residues.

The chain uses TRBV7-6 and TRBJ1-1, with 9 bases matching TRBD1. Germline CDR1 SGHVS, CDR2 FNYEAQ. The CDR3 covers 16 residues. Trimming cost V 5 bases and J 0 bases; bases outside gene matches: 7. The chain's CDR3 is CASSPDRGVMNTEAFF. CDR3 nucleotide sequence: TGTGCCAGCAGCCCGGACAGGGGAGTTATGAACACTGAAGCTTTCTTT.

The J gene is TRBJ2-3, the V gene TRBV19; a weak D match, TRBD1 (6 bases). The CDR3 length is 17 residues. Germline loops: CDR1 LNHDA, CDR2 SQIVND (reference sequence). V gave up 5 bases and J gave up 2 bases, with 20 bases separating them. The CDR3 here is CASSYIATTGSTDTQYF. The CDR3 nucleotides are TGTGCCAGTAGTTATATAGCCACAACAGGGTCCACAGATACGCAGTATTTT.

This chain links TRBV19 with TRBJ1-1; tentative D call: TRBD1 (5 bases). The CDR3 length is 15 residues. V lost 5 bases, J lost 4 bases, and 17 bases lay in between. Germline assignment: CDR1 LNHDA and CDR2 SQIVND (reference sequence). CDR3 nucleotide sequence: TGTGCCAGTAGTTTATTTTTAGGGACTGGCACTGAAGCTTTCTTT. The encoded protein is CASSLFLGTGTEAFF.

A few counts support this clone. The rearrangement uses TRBV6-6 and TRBJ2-3, with 8 bases identical to TRBD1. V lost 7 bases, J lost 4 bases, and 4 bases stayed unmatched. The CDR3 is made up of 13 amino acids. The germline V gene encodes CDR1 MNHNY and CDR2 SVGAGI (reference sequence). The CDR3 reads CASKAGGADTQYF. In DNA form, the CDR3 reads TGTGCCAGCAAGGCAGGGGGCGCAGATACGCAGTATTTT.

The rearrangement uses TRBV7-2 and TRBJ2-2, with 7 bases fitting TRBD2. Germline CDR1 SGHTA, CDR2 FQGNSA. There are 14 residues in the CDR3. Losses at the gene ends were 3 bases for V and 5 bases for J; bases not matched to a gene: 3. For the CDR3, the DNA is TGTGCCAGCAGCTTGGGGGGGTTTACCGGGGAGCTGTTTTTT. Translated, it gives CASSLGGFTGELFF.

V usage is TRBV7-9 and J usage is TRBJ1-2; 9 nucleotides agree with TRBD1. J was trimmed by 3 bases and V by 4 bases; bases with no gene match: 12. The CDR3 contains 17 residues. CDR1 and CDR2 (germline): SEHNR, FQNEAQ (reference sequence). Written as DNA, the CDR3 is TGTGCCAGCAGCTCGAGGACCCCGGGACAGGGACACTATGGCTACACCTTC. It translates to CASSSRTPGQGHYGYTF.

This chain joins TRBV7-2 and TRBJ1-5; 8 bases are a match to TRBD1. Trimming took 5 bases from V and 4 from J; bases not matched to a gene: 7. This CDR3 contains 15 residues. CDR1 is SGHTA and CDR2 is FQGNSA in the germline V gene. The CDR3 coding sequence is TGTGCCAGCAGCACCGGACAGGGTATGAATCAGCCCCAGCATTTT. Residues: CASSTGQGMNQPQHF.

This sequence joins TRBV30 and TRBJ1-2; D not resolved. Germline V gene sequence: CDR1 GTSNPN, CDR2 SVGIG (reference sequence). The CDR3 consists of 14 residues. Trimming stripped 2 bases from V and 4 bases from J, with 14 bases between. DNA for the CDR3: TGTGCCTGGAGTAAGCCGGGAGGAGGCTATGGCTACACCTTC. Translation gives CAWSKPGGGYGYTF.

The rearrangement links TRBV20-1 to TRBJ1-1; D is undetermined. The CDR3 is 14 amino acids. Looked up from germline, CDR1 is DFQATT and CDR2 is SNEGSKA (reference sequence). Trimming stripped 3 bases from V and 1 base from J, with 12 bases between. The CDR3 reads CSASDSGGNTEAFF. The CDR3 DNA is TGCAGTGCTAGTGATTCGGGTGGGAACACTGAAGCTTTCTTT.

This sequence joins TRBV5-5 and TRBJ2-7, with D possibly being TRBD2 (6 bases). Trimming took 3 bases from V and 0 from J, leaving 10 bases between them. The germline V gene encodes CDR1 SGHKS and CDR2 YYEKEE (reference sequence). This CDR3 has 14 residues. The CDR3 DNA reads TGTGCCAGCAGCTACGGGGGTTCCTCCTACGAGCAGTACTTC. Residues: CASSYGGSSYEQYF.

This clone occurred a few times. The genes are TRBV28 and TRBJ1-5; 8 positions match TRBD1. This CDR3 spans 16 amino acids. Germline V lookup: CDR1 MDHEN, CDR2 SYDVKM. With V trimmed by 6 bases and J by 4 bases, 11 bases remained unmatched. CDR3 DNA: TGTGCCAGCAGACCGTCCCCCGGGACAGGAAATCAGCCCCAGCATTTT. It is translated as CASRPSPGTGNQPQHF. The full variable domain, its missing parts supplied by reference TRBV28 and TRBJ1-5, is DVKVTQSSRYLVKRTGEKVFLECVQDMDHENMFWYRQDPGLGLRLIYFSYDVKMKEKGDIPEGYSVSREKKERFSLILESASTNQTSMYLCASRPSPGTGNQPQHFGDGTRLSIL.

The chain carries TRBV6-1 and TRBJ1-1, with no clear D. From germline, CDR1 is MNHNS and CDR2 SASEGT. The CDR3 runs 15 residues. The V end was cut by 1 base, the J end by 0 bases, with 9 bases between. CDR3 loop: CASSEEGGLNTEAFF. CDR3 DNA sequence: TGTGCCAGCAGTGAAGAAGGAGGACTGAACACTGAAGCTTTCTTT.

This rearrangement joins TRBV5-3 to TRBJ2-3; 7 bases line up with TRBD1. TRBV5-3 is reported as an ORF; its role is uncertain. Trimming removed 2 bases from V and 1 base from J; junction bases left unmatched: 13. The CDR3 is made up of 18 amino acids. CDR3 in DNA: TGTGCCAGAAGCTTCGATAGGTTCGAGACAGGGTGCACAGATACGCAGTATTTT. Protein sequence: CARSFDRFETGCTDTQYF.

This rearrangement joins TRBV5-1 to TRBJ2-2, with D tentatively TRBD1 (5 bases). The CDR3 consists of 15 residues. Germline CDR1 is SGHRS and CDR2 is YFSETQ. V was clipped by 0 bases and J by 5 bases, with 11 bases between them. In DNA, the CDR3 is TGCGCCAGCAGCTTGGCCCCAGGGCGGACCGGGGAGCTGTTTTTT. Amino acid sequence: CASSLAPGRTGELFF.

The V gene is TRBV7-9, the J gene TRBJ2-1; D is perhaps TRBD2 (6 bases). The length of the CDR3 is 15 residues. Looked up from germline, CDR1 is SEHNR and CDR2 is FQNEAQ (reference sequence). With 5 bases removed from V and 5 bases from J, the gap between germline ends came to 16 bases. The CDR3 here is CASSPYLAQHNEQFF. The CDR3 region has the DNA TGTGCCAGCAGCCCCTACCTAGCGCAACACAATGAGCAGTTCTTC.

The chain is built from TRBV28 and TRBJ2-1; weak D call: TRBD2 (6 bases). In germline, CDR1 is MDHEN, CDR2 SYDVKM. This CDR3 comprises 10 residues. Trimming removed 11 bases from V and 9 bases from J, with 11 bases in between. The CDR3 DNA sequence: TGTGCCTCACGGCGGGGTGAGCAGTTCTTC. Protein product: CASRRGEQFF.

The V and J genes are TRBV24-1 and TRBJ1-2; 12 bases agree with TRBD1. Germline CDR1 is KGHDR and CDR2 is SFDVKD. The CDR3 is 16 residues long. V gave up 3 bases and J gave up 7 bases; unmatched junction bases: 8. The CDR3 spells CATSDHGTGGRSGYTF. The CDR3 nucleotides read TGTGCCACCAGTGATCACGGGACAGGGGGCAGAAGTGGCTACACCTTC.